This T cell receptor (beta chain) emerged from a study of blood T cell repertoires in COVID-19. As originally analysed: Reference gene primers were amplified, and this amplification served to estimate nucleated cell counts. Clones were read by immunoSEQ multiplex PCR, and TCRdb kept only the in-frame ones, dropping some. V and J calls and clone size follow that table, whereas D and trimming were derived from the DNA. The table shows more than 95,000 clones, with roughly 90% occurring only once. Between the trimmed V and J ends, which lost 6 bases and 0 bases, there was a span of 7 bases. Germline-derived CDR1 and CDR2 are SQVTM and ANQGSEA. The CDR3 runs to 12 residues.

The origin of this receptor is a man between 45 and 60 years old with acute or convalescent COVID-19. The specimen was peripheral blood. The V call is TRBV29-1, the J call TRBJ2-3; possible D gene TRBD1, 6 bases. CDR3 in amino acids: CSVGQSTDTQYF. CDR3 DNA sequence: TGCAGCGTCGGACAGAGCACAGATACGCAGTATTTT.